A selection of T cell receptor beta chains follows, all from one sample in a study of beta chain features in type 1 diabetes. The assay was immunoSEQ multiplex PCR, and TCRdb's table has in-frame clones only and misses some. There are 140,000 to 150,000 clones in the sample; about 51% occur only once, and under 0.45% lies in the top ten. Material for sequencing was Tregs from blood. The receptors derive from a man in his late teens or twenties in good health. CDR3s include the opening cysteine and the closing phenylalanine or tryptophan. The D gene is left open where the match is weak. For some rows the clone size is stated as once, few or many, or as a class when expanded; others skip it.

D	V	size	J	CDR3	DNA
.	TRBV20-1	few	TRBJ1-2	CSAHDSYGYTF	TGCAGTGCCCACGACAGCTATGGCTACACCTTC
.	TRBV27	.	TRBJ2-1	CASSPGSRNEQFF	TGTGCCAGCTCGCCCGGGTCTCGGAATGAGCAGTTCTTC
.	TRBV2	few	TRBJ2-7	CAFRDGGNEQYF	TGTGCCTTCCGGGACGGAGGGAACGAGCAGTACTTC
TRBD1	TRBV28	.	TRBJ1-1	CASSYLTGVFTMNTEAFF	TGTGCCAGCTCCTACCTGACAGGGGTCTTCACGATGAACACTGAAGCTTTCTTT
TRBD2	TRBV9	few	TRBJ2-7	CASSPRDYSYEQYF	TGTGCCAGCAGCCCCCGGGACTACTCCTACGAGCAGTACTTC
TRBD2	TRBV27	.	TRBJ2-7	CASSLQRGGSYEQYF	TGTGCCAGCAGTTTACAGCGGGGGGGATCCTACGAGCAGTACTTC
TRBD2	TRBV7-2	few	TRBJ2-1	CASSQEGLAGAYEQFF	TGTGCCAGCAGCCAAGAGGGACTAGCGGGGGCCTATGAGCAGTTCTTC
.	TRBV6-5	.	TRBJ2-1	CASSSPSGSEDEQFF	TGTGCCAGCAGTTCCCCTAGTGGATCCGAGGATGAGCAGTTCTTC
TRBD2	TRBV9	.	TRBJ2-1	CASSVGRTSGDNEQFF	TGTGCCAGCAGCGTAGGTAGGACTAGCGGGGATAATGAGCAGTTCTTC
.	TRBV19	.	TRBJ1-1	CASTGLNAEAFF	TGTGCCAGTACAGGGTTGAACGCTGAAGCTTTCTTT
TRBD2	TRBV4-3	.	TRBJ2-1	CASSQGGGSSYNEQFF	TGCGCCAGCAGCCAGGGGGGGGGAAGCTCCTACAATGAGCAGTTCTTC
.	TRBV5-1	few	TRBJ1-1	CASSWTANTEAFF	TGCGCCAGCAGCTGGACAGCGAACACTGAAGCTTTCTTT
TRBD1	TRBV18	few	TRBJ2-7	CASSPRTGSSYEQYF	TGTGCCAGCTCACCACGGACAGGTTCCAGCTACGAGCAGTACTTC
.	TRBV30	.	TRBJ1-2	CAWSVLDYGYTF	TGTGCCTGGAGTGTACTGGACTATGGCTACACCTTC
.	TRBV6-5	once	TRBJ2-3	CASSFRTSTDTQYF	TGTGCCAGCAGTTTCCGGACTAGCACAGATACGCAGTATTTT
TRBD2	TRBV7-9	few	TRBJ2-7	CASSMGTIPYEQYF	TGTGCCAGCAGCATGGGGACTATCCCCTACGAGCAGTACTTC
.	TRBV28	.	TRBJ2-1	CASSLSGNEQFF	TGTGCCAGCAGTTTAAGCGGGAATGAGCAGTTCTTC
.	TRBV29-1	few	TRBJ2-3	CSVGLRTLTDTQYF	TGCAGCGTGGGACTCCGGACCCTCACAGATACGCAGTATTTT
TRBD2	TRBV4-3	.	TRBJ2-7	CASSQEYSLAGGYEQYF	TGCGCCAGCAGCCAAGAGTATTCACTAGCGGGAGGATACGAGCAGTACTTC
TRBD2	TRBV4-1	.	TRBJ2-1	CASSQDGRLAGNNEQFF	TGCGCCAGCAGCCAAGACGGAAGACTAGCGGGTAACAATGAGCAGTTCTTC
TRBD2	TRBV5-1	.	TRBJ2-5	CASSRSGAKETQYF	TGCGCCAGCAGCCGTAGCGGGGCCAAAGAGACCCAGTACTTC
.	TRBV5-6	.	TRBJ2-3	CASSLTGTDTQYF	TGTGCCAGCAGCCTAACGGGCACAGATACGCAGTATTTT
TRBD2	TRBV19	.	TRBJ2-7	CASATSGSSYEQYF	TGTGCCAGTGCGACTAGCGGGAGTTCCTACGAGCAGTACTTC
.	TRBV5-1	.	TRBJ1-1	CASSFSGRVGNTEAFF	TGCGCCAGCAGCTTCTCAGGTCGTGTGGGGAACACTGAAGCTTTCTTT
TRBD1	TRBV6-6	.	TRBJ1-4	CATGQGRTFNEKLFF	TGTGCGACCGGACAGGGCCGTACCTTTAATGAAAAACTGTTTTTT
TRBD2	TRBV18	few	TRBJ2-2	CASSPRAGVNTGELFF	TGTGCCAGCTCACCTCGAGCGGGAGTAAACACCGGGGAGCTGTTTTTT
TRBD2	TRBV10-3	.	TRBJ2-3	CAIKPSGGTDTQYF	TGTGCCATCAAACCCAGCGGGGGCACAGATACGCAGTATTTT
.	TRBV30	.	TRBJ2-5	CAWRSQETQYF	TGTGCCTGGAGGAGTCAAGAGACCCAGTACTTC
TRBD2	TRBV28	.	TRBJ2-2	CASRSGSGGAIGELFF	TGTGCCAGCAGATCCGGCAGCGGGGGGGCAATCGGGGAGCTGTTTTTT
.	TRBV28	few	TRBJ1-1	CASTLRVPPAAFF	TGTGCCAGCACTTTGAGGGTGCCACCCGCAGCTTTCTTT
TRBD1	TRBV15	.	TRBJ2-4	CATSSQGQIAKNIQYF	TGTGCCACCAGCAGCCAGGGACAGATAGCCAAAAACATTCAGTACTTC
.	TRBV19	.	TRBJ2-5	CASSPRQVLWETQYF	TGTGCCAGTAGTCCCAGACAGGTTTTGTGGGAGACCCAGTACTTC
TRBD2	TRBV29-1	.	TRBJ2-3	CSVPDSSGSSDTQYF	TGCAGCGTCCCCGATTCTAGCGGGAGCAGTGATACGCAGTATTTT
.	TRBV6-1	.	TRBJ1-1	CASSRQNSGRAFF	TGTGCCAGCAGTCGACAGAACTCGGGCCGAGCTTTCTTT
TRBD2	TRBV13	.	TRBJ2-7	CASSPLGGSYEQYF	TGTGCCAGCAGCCCCTTGGGGGGGAGCTACGAGCAGTACTTC
.	TRBV7-2	.	TRBJ2-7	CASSLLDSSYEQYF	TGTGCCAGCAGCTTATTGGACAGCTCCTACGAGCAGTACTTC
.	TRBV7-2	.	TRBJ1-2	CASSLSFLGRSYTF	TGTGCCAGCAGCTTATCCTTTCTGGGGCGTTCTTACACCTTC
TRBD2	TRBV6-5	.	TRBJ2-3	CASRNGLAGTDTQYF	TGTGCCAGCAGAAACGGACTAGCGGGCACAGATACGCAGTATTTT
TRBD1	TRBV18	.	TRBJ2-1	CASSPRTGAVYNEQFF	TGTGCCAGCTCACCGAGGACAGGCGCCGTCTACAATGAGCAGTTCTTC
.	TRBV19	once	TRBJ2-7	CASSRKGLHEQYF	TGTGCCAGTAGTCGTAAGGGGCTACACGAGCAGTACTTC
.	TRBV9	.	TRBJ1-2	CASSVGQGYGYTF	TGTGCCAGCAGCGTAGGGCAGGGATATGGCTACACCTTC
TRBD1	TRBV27	once	TRBJ2-3	CASSNDRGRDTQYF	TGTGCCAGCAGTAACGACAGGGGCCGAGATACGCAGTATTTT
.	TRBV7-9	few	TRBJ1-3	CASRTARVGSGNTIYF	TGTGCCAGCAGGACCGCGCGGGTAGGGTCTGGAAACACCATATATTTT
.	TRBV30	few	TRBJ2-2	CAWRFRGELFF	TGTGCCTGGAGGTTCCGGGGGGAGCTGTTTTTT
TRBD1	TRBV7-9	.	TRBJ2-7	CASSRQGPYEQYF	TGTGCCAGCAGCCGACAGGGGCCCTACGAGCAGTACTTC
TRBD2	TRBV5-1	.	TRBJ2-3	CASSPGTSANTQYF	TGCGCCAGCAGCCCCGGGACTAGCGCAAATACGCAGTATTTT
.	TRBV19	.	TRBJ1-2	CASSTLYGYTF	TGTGCCAGTAGTACCCTCTATGGCTACACCTTC
TRBD1	TRBV4-1	once	TRBJ2-7	CASSPNLDRGVHEQYF	TGCGCCAGCAGCCCTAACTTAGACAGGGGGGTCCACGAGCAGTACTTC
.	TRBV7-2	few	TRBJ2-5	CASSLAVYLNKKETQYF	TGTGCCAGCAGCTTAGCCGTTTACTTGAATAAAAAAGAGACCCAGTACTTC
.	TRBV25-1	.	TRBJ2-1	CASSDYGRINEQFF	TGTGCCAGCAGTGATTATGGTAGAATCAATGAGCAGTTCTTC
TRBD1	TRBV5-6	few	TRBJ2-5	CASSSTGGGETQYF	TGTGCCAGCAGTTCAACAGGGGGCGGAGAGACCCAGTACTTC
TRBD1	TRBV5-1	.	TRBJ2-5	CASSLGTGVKETQYF	TGCGCCAGCAGCTTGGGGACAGGCGTTAAAGAGACCCAGTACTTC
.	TRBV7-3	once	TRBJ2-1	CASSLIRGEQFF	TGTGCCAGCAGCTTAATCAGGGGTGAGCAGTTCTTC
TRBD1	TRBV29-1	.	TRBJ2-7	CSVRRDSRQYF	TGCAGCGTCCGACGGGACAGTAGGCAGTACTTC
TRBD1	TRBV7-6	.	TRBJ1-1	CASSPGTGPVGFF	TGTGCCAGCAGCCCAGGGACAGGACCTGTGGGATTCTTT